The entry that follows covers one T cell receptor (beta chain) sequence. Its antigen is unknown. MiXCR, run by TCRdb on the reads, gives a single entry per CDR3 protein. Of approximately 910,000 distinct CDR3 sequences listed, roughly 31% are singletons. The data stem from a study of T cell repertoires in cytomegalovirus infection. This CDR3 has 23 residues. V was clipped by 3 bases and J by 0 bases; unmatched bases: 21. Notes on the study in general: CMV-specific TCR beta clonotypes restricted by HLA-C dominated the ex vivo response. Cumulative public TCR beta family frequency identified carriers of CMV plus the relevant HLA.

This TCR derives from a human donor in good health (CMV status not recorded). Some clones in this sample may be carry-over from other donors' samples. The specimen comprised cultured CD8+ T cells from PBMCs, sampled from culture after CMV antigen stimulation. The chain recombines TRBV12-3 or TRBV12-4 with TRBJ2-6, with 9 bases identical to TRBD1. This CDR3 reads CASSFLLMTTGTGHSSGANVLTF. CDR3 nucleotides: TGTGCCAGCAGTTTCTTATTGATGACTACCGGGACAGGGCATTCCTCTGGGGCCAACGTCCTGACTTTC.